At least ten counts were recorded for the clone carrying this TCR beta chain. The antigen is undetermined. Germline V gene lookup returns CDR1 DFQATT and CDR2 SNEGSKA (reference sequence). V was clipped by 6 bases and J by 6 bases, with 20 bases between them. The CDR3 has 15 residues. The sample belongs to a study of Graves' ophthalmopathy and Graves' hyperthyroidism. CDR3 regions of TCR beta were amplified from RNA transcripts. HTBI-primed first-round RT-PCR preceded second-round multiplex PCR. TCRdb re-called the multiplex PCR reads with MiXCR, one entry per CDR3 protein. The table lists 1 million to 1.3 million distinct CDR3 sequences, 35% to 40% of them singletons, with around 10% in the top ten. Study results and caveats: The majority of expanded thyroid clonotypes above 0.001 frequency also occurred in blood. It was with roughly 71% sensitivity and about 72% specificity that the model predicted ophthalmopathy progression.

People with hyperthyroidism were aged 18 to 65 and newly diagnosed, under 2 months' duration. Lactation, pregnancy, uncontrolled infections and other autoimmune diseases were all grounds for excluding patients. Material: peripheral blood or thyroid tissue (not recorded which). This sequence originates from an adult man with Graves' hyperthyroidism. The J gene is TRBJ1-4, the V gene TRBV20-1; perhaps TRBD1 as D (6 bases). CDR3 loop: CSAPTGGAWDEKLFF. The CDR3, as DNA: TGCAGTGCCCCTACGGGGGGGGCGTGGGATGAAAAACTGTTTTTT.